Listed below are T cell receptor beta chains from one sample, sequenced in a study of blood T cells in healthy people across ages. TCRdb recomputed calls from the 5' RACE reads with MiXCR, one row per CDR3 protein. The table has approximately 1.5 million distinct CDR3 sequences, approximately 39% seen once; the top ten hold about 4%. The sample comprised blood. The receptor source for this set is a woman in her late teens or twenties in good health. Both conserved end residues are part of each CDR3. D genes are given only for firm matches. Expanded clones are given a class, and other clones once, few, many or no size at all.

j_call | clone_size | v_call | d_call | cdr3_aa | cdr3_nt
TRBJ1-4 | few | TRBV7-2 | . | CASSLAGPLNEKLFF | TGTGCCAGCAGCTTAGCCGGGCCGCTTAATGAAAAACTGTTTTTT
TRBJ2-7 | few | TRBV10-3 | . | CAIRSTGSSYEQYF | TGTGCCATCCGGTCGACAGGAAGCTCCTACGAGCAGTACTTC
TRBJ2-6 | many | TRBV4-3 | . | CASSQAASSGANVLTF | TGCGCCAGCAGCCAGGCAGCTAGCTCTGGGGCCAACGTCCTGACTTTC
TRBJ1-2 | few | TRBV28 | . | CASSTRPANYGYTF | TGTGCCAGCAGTACCCGCCCAGCTAACTATGGCTACACCTTC
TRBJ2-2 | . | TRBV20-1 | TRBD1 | CSARQGALATGELFF | TGCAGTGCTAGACAGGGGGCCCTCGCGACCGGGGAGCTGTTTTTT
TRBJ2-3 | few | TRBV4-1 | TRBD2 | CASSQVSGVTDTQYF | TGCGCCAGCAGCCAAGTCAGCGGGGTAACAGATACGCAGTATTTT
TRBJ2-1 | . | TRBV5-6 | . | CASSPGDRYNEQFF | TGTGCCAGCAGCCCGGGTGACAGATACAATGAGCAGTTCTTC
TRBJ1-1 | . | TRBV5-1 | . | CASSPWMNTEAFF | TGCGCCAGCAGCCCTTGGATGAACACTGAAGCTTTCTTT
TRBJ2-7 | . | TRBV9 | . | CASSPKVKSYEQYF | TGTGCCAGCAGCCCTAAGGTGAAGTCCTACGAGCAGTACTTC
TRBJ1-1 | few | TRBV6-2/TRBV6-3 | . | CASSYGWRTGTEAFF | TGTGCCAGCAGTTACGGCTGGCGGACGGGCACTGAAGCTTTCTTT
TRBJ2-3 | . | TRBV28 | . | CASSFRGFTDTQYF | TGTGCCAGCAGTTTCAGGGGCTTCACAGATACGCAGTATTTT
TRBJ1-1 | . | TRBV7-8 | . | CASSFRHTEQNTEAFF | TGTGCCAGCAGCTTCCGGCATACAGAACAAAACACTGAAGCTTTCTTT
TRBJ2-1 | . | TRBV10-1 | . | CASSEGSFTDEQFF | TGCGCCAGCAGTGAGGGGTCATTTACGGATGAGCAGTTCTTC
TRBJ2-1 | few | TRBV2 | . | CASRDGNYNEQFF | TGTGCCAGCAGGGACGGGAACTACAATGAGCAGTTCTTC
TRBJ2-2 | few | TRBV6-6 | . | CASILPPTGELFF | TGTGCCAGCATTCTACCGCCAACCGGGGAGCTGTTTTTT
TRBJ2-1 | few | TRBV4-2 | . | CASSQVLGVDEQFF | TGTGCCAGCAGCCAAGTTCTTGGGGTGGATGAGCAGTTCTTC
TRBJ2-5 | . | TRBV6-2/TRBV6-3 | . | CASSYRFTSDQETQYF | TGTGCCAGCAGTTACCGGTTTACTAGTGATCAAGAGACCCAGTACTTC
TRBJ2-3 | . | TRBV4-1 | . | CASSPYGVALNTQYF | TGCGCCAGCAGCCCCTATGGAGTAGCGCTGAATACGCAGTATTTT
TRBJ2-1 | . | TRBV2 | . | CAGSPLANSYNEQFF | TGTGCCGGCAGCCCCCTCGCGAACTCCTACAATGAGCAGTTCTTC
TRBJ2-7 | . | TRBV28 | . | CASSFLTGKNYEQYF | TGTGCCAGCAGTTTCCTAACAGGGAAAAACTACGAGCAGTACTTC
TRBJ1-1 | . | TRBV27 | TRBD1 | CASTRDRVNTEAFF | TGTGCCAGCACCCGGGACAGGGTGAACACTGAAGCTTTCTTT
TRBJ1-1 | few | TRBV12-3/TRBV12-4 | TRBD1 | CASSLQGAAFF | TGTGCCAGCAGTTTACAGGGGGCAGCTTTCTTT
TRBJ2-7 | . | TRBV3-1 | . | CASSQREFSYEQYF | TGTGCCAGCAGCCAAAGGGAGTTCTCCTACGAGCAGTACTTC
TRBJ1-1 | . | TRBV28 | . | CASSLIEDGFEAFF | TGTGCCAGCAGTTTAATCGAGGACGGATTTGAAGCTTTCTTT